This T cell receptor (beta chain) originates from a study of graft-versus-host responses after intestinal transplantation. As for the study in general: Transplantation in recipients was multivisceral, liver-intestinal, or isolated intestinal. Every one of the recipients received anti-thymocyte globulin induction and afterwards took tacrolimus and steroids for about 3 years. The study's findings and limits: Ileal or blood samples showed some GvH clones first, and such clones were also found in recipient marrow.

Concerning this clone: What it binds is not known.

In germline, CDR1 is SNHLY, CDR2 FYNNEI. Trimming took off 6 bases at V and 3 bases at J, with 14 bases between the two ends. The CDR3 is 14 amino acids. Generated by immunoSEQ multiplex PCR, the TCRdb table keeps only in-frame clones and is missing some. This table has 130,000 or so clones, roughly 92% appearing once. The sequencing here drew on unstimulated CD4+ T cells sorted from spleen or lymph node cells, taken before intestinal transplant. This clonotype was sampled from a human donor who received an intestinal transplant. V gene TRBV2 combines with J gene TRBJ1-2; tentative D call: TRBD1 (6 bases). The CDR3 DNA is TGTGCCAGCAGCGCGGCAGGGGTTGACTATGGCTACACCTTC. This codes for CASSAAGVDYGYTF.